The entry below describes one T cell receptor beta chain. This clonotype is described as medium-sized (0.01 to 0.1%). This receptor's antigen is unknown. Base-call qualities are not available, and no considerably larger clone is one nucleotide away. The data originate from a study of vaccination and CD4 T cells after COVID-19 (dated 2022 in TCRdb). For the wider study: Convalescent patients had a positive SARS-CoV-2 result on nasal swab PCR, and of these patients, under ten had mild disease and one had severe disease. The convalescent cohort included six males and four females, with two Hispanic individuals, seven Caucasians, two Asians and one multiracial person. Participants received two doses of either the Pfizer-BioNTech BNT162b2 vaccine (n=8) or the Moderna mRNA-1273 vaccine (n=2). Post-COVID blood samples were collected from convalescent patients a median of approximately 93 days after diagnosis, with a range of roughly 35 to 170 days. Post-vaccine blood samples were obtained a median of roughly 75 days after the second vaccine dose, with a range of roughly 14 to 241 days. Culture stimuli were overlapping spike peptide pools from SARS-CoV-2 and from the common cold coronaviruses HCoV-NL63, HCoV-OC43 and HCoV-229E. Control cultures received a CEFX viral epitope pool as the positive control, an HIV-1 Nef peptide pool as the negative control, or no peptide. The spike-specific CD4+ TCR repertoire was compared before and after mRNA vaccination in under 11 COVID-19 convalescent patients and a handful of infection-naive healthy vaccine recipients.

CDR1 MRHNA and CDR2 SNTAGT are derived from the germline V gene. The CDR3 runs 15 amino acids, cysteine and phenylalanine included. Only the CDR3 DNA is retained, 45 bases long and in frame from the first base. V and J lose 0 bases and 4 bases, and a span of 10 bases separates them. Library construction relied on PCR. At the Johns Hopkins FTIC core, DNA from the cultured CD4+ T cells underwent TCR sequencing with the Oncomine TCR Beta short-read assay. Genomic DNA was extracted from the cultured CD4+ T cells with the QIAamp micro DNA kit. Oncomine TCR Beta libraries from cultured CD4+ T cells were pooled using unique dual indexes and sequenced on an Illumina iSeq 100. As for the original processing: Non-productive sequences were removed, and CDR3s that did not start with C, did not end with F or W, or were shorter than 7 amino acids were discarded. The MANAFEST web application identified antigen-specific clonotypes by comparing peptide-stimulated wells against reference wells and other culture wells. An FDR below 0.05, an odds ratio above 5, and a productive frequency above 0.1% in at least two of three replicate wells were required for clones to be considered positive. Cross-reactive clonotypes were defined as significantly expanded in both SARS-CoV-2 spike wells and at least one common cold coronavirus spike condition. Levenshtein distances (stringdist) and unrooted phylogenetic trees (ape) in R version 3.6.1 were used to assess CDR3 homology. TCRdb reprocessed the public reads (quality trimming at Q25 with fastp, clone calling with MiXCR) and kept in-frame beta chains. All rows with the same CDR3 protein become a single entry with the most common DNA and genes. TCRdb, not the original authors, processed these V and J calls. The sample table holds 13,000 or so distinct CDR3 sequences, of which roughly 45% were seen once. The top ten hold roughly 8% of the sample.

The treatment or condition tag for this specimen amounts to: roughly ten-day PBMC culture with coronavirus spike peptide pools or control peptides (ViraFEST assay). To expand antigen-specific T cells with peptide pools and then pick out the expanded clonotypes through TCR sequencing, the study relied on the ViraFEST assay. The convalescent patients' positive SARS-CoV-2 PCR tests fell between March and December 2020, which was before the Alpha, Beta and Delta variants emerged in the United States. Each well held 2.1 million or so PBMCs cultured in IMDM containing roughly 5% human AB serum and roughly 10 IU/ml IL-2, with about 10 ug/ml peptide pools added. On days 3 and 7, half of the culture medium was replaced with fresh IL-2-containing medium. Once the cells had been in culture for about 10 days, the EasySep CD4+ T cell isolation kit was used to isolate CD4+ T cells by negative selection. Ficoll-Paque Plus gradient centrifugation was used to isolate PBMCs from whole blood, and the isolated PBMCs were then either used fresh or cryopreserved at -140C. Each culture condition was generally run in triplicate wells.

General conclusions and limits of the study: The median count of SARS-CoV-2-reactive clonotypes went up from around 23 after infection to about 40 after vaccination, although the change was not significant. Of the vaccine-specific clones found in convalescent patients, nearly all (304 of 307) were mono-reactive for SARS-CoV-2 spike instead of being cross-reactive with common cold coronaviruses. Among convalescent patients, a median around 89% of the SARS-CoV-2-reactive clones seen after vaccination appeared only after vaccination, which suggests priming specific to the vaccine. Relatively few convalescent patients were included in the study, and early timepoints after natural infection were not analyzed.

The chain is encoded by TRBV6-4 joined to TRBJ2-1, with TRBD2 perhaps the D gene, on 5 matching bases. The sequencing here drew on CD4+ T cells from blood, cultured in vitro, taken after SARS-CoV-2 vaccination. The clonotype originates from a human donor who had recovered from COVID-19. The nucleotide sequence reads as follows: TGTGCCAGCAGTGACTCATGGACTCCGTACAATGAGCAGTTCTTC. The encoded protein is CASSDSWTPYNEQFF.